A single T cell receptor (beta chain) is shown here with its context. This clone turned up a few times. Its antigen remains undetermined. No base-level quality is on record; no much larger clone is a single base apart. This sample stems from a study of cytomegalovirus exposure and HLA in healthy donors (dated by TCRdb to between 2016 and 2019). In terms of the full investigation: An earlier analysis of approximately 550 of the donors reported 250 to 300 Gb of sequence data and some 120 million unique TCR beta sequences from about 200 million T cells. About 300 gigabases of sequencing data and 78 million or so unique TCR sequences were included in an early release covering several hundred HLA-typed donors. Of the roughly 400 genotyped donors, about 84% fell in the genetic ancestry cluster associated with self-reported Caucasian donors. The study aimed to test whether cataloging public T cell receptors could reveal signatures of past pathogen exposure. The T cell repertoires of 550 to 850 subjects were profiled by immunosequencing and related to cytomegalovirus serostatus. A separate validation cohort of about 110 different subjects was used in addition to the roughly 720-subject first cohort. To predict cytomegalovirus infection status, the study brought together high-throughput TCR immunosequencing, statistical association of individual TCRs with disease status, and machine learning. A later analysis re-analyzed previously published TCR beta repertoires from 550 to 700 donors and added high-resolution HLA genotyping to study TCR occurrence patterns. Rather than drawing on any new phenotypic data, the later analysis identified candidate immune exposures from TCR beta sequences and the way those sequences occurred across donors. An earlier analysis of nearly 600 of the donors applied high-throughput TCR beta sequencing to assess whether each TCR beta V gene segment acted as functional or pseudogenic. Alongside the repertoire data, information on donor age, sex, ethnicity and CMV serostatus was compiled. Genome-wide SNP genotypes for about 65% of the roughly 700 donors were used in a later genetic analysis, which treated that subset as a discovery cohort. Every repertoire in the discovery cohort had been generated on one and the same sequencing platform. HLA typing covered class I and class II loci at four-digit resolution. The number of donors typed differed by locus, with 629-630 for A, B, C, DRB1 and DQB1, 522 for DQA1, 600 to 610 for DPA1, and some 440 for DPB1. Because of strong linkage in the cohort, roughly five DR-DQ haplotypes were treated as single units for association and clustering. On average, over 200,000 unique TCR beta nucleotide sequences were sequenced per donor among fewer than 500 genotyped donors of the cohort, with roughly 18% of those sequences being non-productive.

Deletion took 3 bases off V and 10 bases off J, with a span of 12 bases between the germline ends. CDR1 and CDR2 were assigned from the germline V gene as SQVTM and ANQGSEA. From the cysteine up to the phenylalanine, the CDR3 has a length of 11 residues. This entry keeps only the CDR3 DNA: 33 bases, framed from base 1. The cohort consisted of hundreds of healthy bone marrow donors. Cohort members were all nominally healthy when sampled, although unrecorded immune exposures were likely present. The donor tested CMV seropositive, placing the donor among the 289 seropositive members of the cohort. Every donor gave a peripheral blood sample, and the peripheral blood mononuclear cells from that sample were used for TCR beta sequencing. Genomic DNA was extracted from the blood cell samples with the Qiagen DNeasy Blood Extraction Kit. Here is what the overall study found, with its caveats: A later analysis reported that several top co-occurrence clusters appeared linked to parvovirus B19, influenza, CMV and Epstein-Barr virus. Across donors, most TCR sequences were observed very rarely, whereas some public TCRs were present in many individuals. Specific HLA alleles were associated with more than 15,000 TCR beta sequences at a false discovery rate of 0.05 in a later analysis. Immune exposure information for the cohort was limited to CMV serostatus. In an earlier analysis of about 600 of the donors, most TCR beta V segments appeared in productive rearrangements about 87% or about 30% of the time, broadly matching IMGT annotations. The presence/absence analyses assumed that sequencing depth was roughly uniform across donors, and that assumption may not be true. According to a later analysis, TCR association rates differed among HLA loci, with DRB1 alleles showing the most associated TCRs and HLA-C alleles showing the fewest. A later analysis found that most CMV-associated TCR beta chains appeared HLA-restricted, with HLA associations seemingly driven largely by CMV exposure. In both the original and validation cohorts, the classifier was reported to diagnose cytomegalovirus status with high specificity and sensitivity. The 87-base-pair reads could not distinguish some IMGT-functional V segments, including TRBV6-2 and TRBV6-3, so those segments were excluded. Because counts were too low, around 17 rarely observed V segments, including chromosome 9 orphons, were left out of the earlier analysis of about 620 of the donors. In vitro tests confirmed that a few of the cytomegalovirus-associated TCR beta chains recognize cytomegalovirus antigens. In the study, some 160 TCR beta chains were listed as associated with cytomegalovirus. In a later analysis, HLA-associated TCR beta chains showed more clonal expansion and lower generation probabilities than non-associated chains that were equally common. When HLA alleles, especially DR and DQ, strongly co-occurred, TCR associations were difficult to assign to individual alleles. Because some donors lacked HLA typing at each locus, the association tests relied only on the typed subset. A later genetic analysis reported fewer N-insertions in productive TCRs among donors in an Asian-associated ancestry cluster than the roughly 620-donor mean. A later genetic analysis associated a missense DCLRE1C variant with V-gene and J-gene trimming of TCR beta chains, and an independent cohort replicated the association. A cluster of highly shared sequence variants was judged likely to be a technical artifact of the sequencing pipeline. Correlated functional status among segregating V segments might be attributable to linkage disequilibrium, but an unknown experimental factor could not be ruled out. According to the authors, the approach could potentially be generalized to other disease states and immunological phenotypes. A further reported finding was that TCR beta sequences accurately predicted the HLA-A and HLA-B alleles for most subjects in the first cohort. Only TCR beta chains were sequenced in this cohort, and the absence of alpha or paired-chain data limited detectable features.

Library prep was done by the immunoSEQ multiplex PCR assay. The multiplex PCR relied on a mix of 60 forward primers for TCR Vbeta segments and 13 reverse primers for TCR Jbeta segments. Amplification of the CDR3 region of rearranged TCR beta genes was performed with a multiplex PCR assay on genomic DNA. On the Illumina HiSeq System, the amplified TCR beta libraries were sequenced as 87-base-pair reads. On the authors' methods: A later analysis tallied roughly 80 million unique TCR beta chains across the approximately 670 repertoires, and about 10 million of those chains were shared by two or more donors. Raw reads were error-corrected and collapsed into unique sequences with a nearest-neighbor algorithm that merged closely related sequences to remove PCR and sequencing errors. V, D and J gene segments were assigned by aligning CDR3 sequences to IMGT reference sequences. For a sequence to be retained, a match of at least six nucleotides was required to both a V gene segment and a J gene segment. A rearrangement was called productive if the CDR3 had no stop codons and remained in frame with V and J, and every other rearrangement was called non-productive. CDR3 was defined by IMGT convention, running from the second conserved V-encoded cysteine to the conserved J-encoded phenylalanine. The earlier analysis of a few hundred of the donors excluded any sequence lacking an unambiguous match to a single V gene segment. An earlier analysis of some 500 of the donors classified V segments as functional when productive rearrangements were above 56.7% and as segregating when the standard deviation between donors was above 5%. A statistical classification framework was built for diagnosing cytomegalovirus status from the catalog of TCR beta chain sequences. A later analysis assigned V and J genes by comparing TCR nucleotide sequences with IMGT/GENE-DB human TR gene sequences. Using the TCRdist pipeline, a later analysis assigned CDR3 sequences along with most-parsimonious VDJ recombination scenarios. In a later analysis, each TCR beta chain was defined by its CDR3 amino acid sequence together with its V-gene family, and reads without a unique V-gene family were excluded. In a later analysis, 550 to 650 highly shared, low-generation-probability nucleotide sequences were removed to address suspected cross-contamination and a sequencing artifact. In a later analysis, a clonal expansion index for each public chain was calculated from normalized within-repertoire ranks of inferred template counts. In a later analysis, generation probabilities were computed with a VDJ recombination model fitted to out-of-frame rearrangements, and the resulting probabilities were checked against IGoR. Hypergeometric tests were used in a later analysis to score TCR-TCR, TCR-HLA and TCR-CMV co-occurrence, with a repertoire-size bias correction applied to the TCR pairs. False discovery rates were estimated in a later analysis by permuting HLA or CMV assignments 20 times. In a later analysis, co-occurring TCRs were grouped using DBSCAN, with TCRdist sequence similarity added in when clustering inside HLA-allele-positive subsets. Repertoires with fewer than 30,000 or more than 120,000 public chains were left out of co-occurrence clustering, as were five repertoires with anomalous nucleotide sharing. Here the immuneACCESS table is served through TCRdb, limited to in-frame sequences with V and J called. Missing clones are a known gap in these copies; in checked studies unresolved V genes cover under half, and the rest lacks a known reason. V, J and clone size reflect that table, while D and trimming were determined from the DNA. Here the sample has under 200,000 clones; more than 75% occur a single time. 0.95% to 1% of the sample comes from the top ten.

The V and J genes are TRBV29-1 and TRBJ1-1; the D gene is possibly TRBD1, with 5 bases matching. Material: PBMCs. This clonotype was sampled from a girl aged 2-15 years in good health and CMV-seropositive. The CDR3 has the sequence CSVDNGGGAFF. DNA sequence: TGCAGCGTTGATAACGGGGGGGGAGCTTTCTTT.